These 27 T cell receptor beta chains were sequenced from one sample in a study of OX40 agonist ivuxolimab in advanced cancers. Here immunoSEQ multiplex PCR was the method, and the copy in TCRdb shows in-frame clones only, minus some. The sample records about 79,000 clones, about 85% being singletons. This specimen consisted of CD4+ or CD8+ T cells sorted from blood, obtained in a trial of the OX40 agonist ivuxolimab. The receptors stem from an adult with an advanced solid tumor such as melanoma, head and neck, liver or kidney cancer.

The CDR3 DNA is TGTGCCAGCCCGGGACAGGGATCACTCTACGAGCAGTACTTC. Encoded protein: CASPGQGSLYEQYF. J is TRBJ2-5 and V is TRBV6-1; TRBD1 aligns across 9 bases. The J call may be in error: the DNA end matches TRBJ2-7 better. Germline-derived CDR1 and CDR2 are MNHNS and SASEGT. This CDR3 spans 14 amino acids.

V usage is TRBV2 and J usage is TRBJ2-3, with 9 bases matching TRBD2. The CDR3 loop spans 19 amino acids. J gave up 6 bases and V 2 bases, and 18 bases lay outside the gene matches. Germline V gene sequence: CDR1 SNHLY, CDR2 FYNNEI. Written as DNA, the CDR3 is TGTGCCAGCAGTGAAATAGCGGGAGTTGAGCCGAATGGGGCGGATACGCAGTATTTT. It specifies CASSEIAGVEPNGADTQYF.

The J gene is TRBJ1-1, the V gene TRBV5-1; D not certain. V was shortened by 1 base and J by 5 bases, with 12 bases between the two germline ends. The CDR3 spans 14 residues. CDR1 SGHRS and CDR2 YFSETQ come from the germline V gene. The CDR3 reads CASSLLLVGTEAFF. The CDR3 coding sequence is TGCGCCAGCAGCTTGTTGTTGGTCGGGACTGAAGCTTTCTTT.

In its sample, this clone was seen once. This CDR3 reads CASSRVGDTQYF. The CDR3 coding sequence is TGTGCCAGCAGCCGCGTCGGAGATACGCAGTATTTT. The V gene is TRBV7-2, the J gene TRBJ2-3, with unresolved D. The CDR3 runs to 12 residues. Trimming removed 5 bases at V and 5 bases at J, with 8 bases between. CDR1 SGHTA and CDR2 FQGNSA come from the germline V gene.

V is TRBV5-8 and J is TRBJ2-3; D is uncertain. The CDR3 covers 14 residues. Trimming left V 4 bases short and J 3 bases short, with 12 bases between. The germline V gene encodes CDR1 SGHTS and CDR2 YDEGEE. The CDR3 reads CASSLGPATDTQYF. The CDR3 DNA reads TGTGCCAGCAGCCTTGGCCCGGCGACAGATACGCAGTATTTT.

V usage is TRBV18 and J usage is TRBJ2-3; D is undetermined. The V gene lost 5 bases and the J gene lost 3 bases, with 12 bases spanning the gap. Germline assignment: CDR1 KGHSH and CDR2 LQKENI. The CDR3 has 14 residues. As DNA, the CDR3 is TGTGCCAGCTCATCCTCCCTTACAACAGATACGCAGTATTTT. Its translation: CASSSSLTTDTQYF.

As regards this clone: The sample holds other DNA sequences that translate to the same CDR3. V and J are TRBV5-1 and TRBJ2-3, with 8 positions matching TRBD1. In germline, CDR1 is SGHRS, CDR2 YFSETQ. J lost 6 bases, V lost 4 bases, and 7 bases had no gene match. CDR3 length equals 14 residues. Here the CDR3 DNA reads TGCGCCAGCAGCCTAGGACAGGGTGGGGATACGCAGTATTTT. Its protein is CASSLGQGGDTQYF.

This chain joins TRBV28 and TRBJ2-1; 11 bases fit TRBD2. This CDR3 has 15 amino acids. Germline-derived CDR1 and CDR2 are MDHEN and SYDVKM. J gave up 3 bases and V 3 bases, and 1 base lay outside the gene matches. The CDR3 coding sequence is TGTGCCAGCAGTTTGACTAGCGGGATCTACAATGAGCAGTTCTTC. This translates into CASSLTSGIYNEQFF.

CDR3 residues: CASRGTRDHPKTREQYF. In DNA, the CDR3 is TGTGCCAGCAGGGGGACCCGAGACCACCCAAAAACTCGTGAGCAGTACTTC. This rearrangement joins TRBV28 to TRBJ2-7; TRBD1 or TRBD2 may be the D gene (5 bases each). Looked up from germline, CDR1 is MDHEN and CDR2 is SYDVKM. V dropped 6 bases and J dropped 7 bases, with 28 bases sitting between them. The CDR3 length is 17 residues.

J is TRBJ1-6 and V is TRBV5-1; 7 nucleotides align to TRBD1. The CDR3 has 14 amino acids. V gave up 4 bases and J gave up 6 bases; unmatched junction bases: 4. Germline V lookup: CDR1 SGHRS, CDR2 YFSETQ. CDR3 sequence (DNA): TGCGCCAGCAGCCCCGGACAGGTTAATTCACCCCTCCACTTT. It translates to CASSPGQVNSPLHF.

DNA of the CDR3: TGTGCCTGGTCGGGACGGTCTGGAAACACCATATATTTT. Translation gives CAWSGRSGNTIYF. This chain joins TRBV30 and TRBJ1-3; TRBD1 is a possible D gene (5 bases). Germline V gene sequence: CDR1 GTSNPN, CDR2 SVGIG (reference sequence). V was pared by 5 bases and J by 1 base, with 9 bases between. The CDR3 loop spans 13 amino acids. The variable domain in full, with the rest retrieved from reference TRBV30 and TRBJ1-3, is SQTIHQWPATLVQPVGSPLSLECTVEGTSNPNLYWYRQAAGRGLQLLFYSVGIGQISSEVPQNLSASRPQDRQFILSSKKLLLSDSGFYLCAWSGRSGNTIYFGEGSWLTVV.

This sequence joins TRBV30 and TRBJ1-6; D is perhaps TRBD1 (5 bases). Germline V gene data show CDR1 as GTSNPN and CDR2 as SVGIG (reference sequence). The CDR3 spans 14 residues. V was clipped by 4 bases and J by 4 bases, with 11 bases between them. CDR3 amino acids: CAWTGQLYNSPLHF. The CDR3 nucleotides read TGTGCCTGGACGGGGCAGCTTTATAATTCACCCCTCCACTTT.

This rearrangement joins TRBV6-5 to TRBJ2-7; D perhaps matches TRBD1 (5 bases). From germline, CDR1 is MNHEY and CDR2 SVGAGI. V was cut by 6 bases and J by 3 bases, with 12 bases left in between. This CDR3 is 13 amino acids long. CDR3 sequence (DNA): TGTGCCAGCAGCCAGGGTAACTACTACGAGCAGTACTTC. Its protein is CASSQGNYYEQYF.

V is TRBV30 and J is TRBJ2-1; 7 bases fit TRBD2. Trimming at V came to 0 bases and at J to 6 bases, leaving 11 bases not matched to a gene. This CDR3 spans 16 amino acids. Germline loops: CDR1 GTSNPN, CDR2 SVGIG (reference sequence). In nucleotides, the CDR3 is TGTGCCTGGAGTGTAGAAGCGGGATCGGGGCTCAATGAGCAGTTCTTC. It specifies CAWSVEAGSGLNEQFF. The variable domain in full, with the rest retrieved from reference TRBV30 and TRBJ2-1, is SQTIHQWPATLVQPVGSPLSLECTVEGTSNPNLYWYRQAAGRGLQLLFYSVGIGQISSEVPQNLSASRPQDRQFILSSKKLLLSDSGFYLCAWSVEAGSGLNEQFFGPGTRLTVL.

The rearrangement uses TRBV28 and TRBJ2-3; weak D call: TRBD2 (6 bases). V lost 6 bases, J lost 6 bases, and 16 bases lay in between. Looked up from germline, CDR1 is MDHEN and CDR2 is SYDVKM. This CDR3 region has 14 residues. The CDR3 sequence: CASSAQTGGDTQYF. The CDR3 DNA reads TGTGCCAGCAGCGCGCAGACTGGGGGGGATACGCAGTATTTT.

V usage is TRBV28 and J usage is TRBJ2-7; D might be TRBD1 (6 bases). This CDR3 region has 15 residues. Trimming took 3 bases from V and 6 from J, leaving 18 bases between them. The germline V gene has CDR1 MDHEN and CDR2 SYDVKM. This chain's CDR3 is CASSFRLDLGAEQYF. CDR3 in DNA: TGTGCCAGCAGTTTCCGCCTTGACTTGGGGGCCGAGCAGTACTTC.

This clone has more than one count but fewer than ten. V and J are TRBV27 and TRBJ1-1, with D uncertain. The germline gives CDR1 MNHEY, CDR2 SMNVEV (reference sequence). V was clipped by 4 bases and J by 5 bases, with 11 bases between them. This CDR3 has 13 residues. CDR3 region: CASSWSENTEAFF. The CDR3 nucleotides read TGTGCCAGCAGTTGGTCCGAGAATACTGAAGCTTTCTTT.

The chain recombines TRBV25-1 with TRBJ2-1, with TRBD2 identical over 10 bases. The CDR3 extends over 15 amino acids. Germline lookup yields CDR1 MGHDK and CDR2 SYGVNS. Germline trimming cut 3 bases from V and 9 bases from J; bases unmatched to any gene: 8. The CDR3 DNA is TGTGCCAGCAGTGAGGGAGAGAGCGGGAGGGTTGAGCAGTTCTTC. It specifies CASSEGESGRVEQFF.

The J gene is TRBJ2-3, the V gene TRBV28; TRBD2 aligns across 9 bases. Germline V gene data show CDR1 as MDHEN and CDR2 as SYDVKM. The CDR3 has 15 amino acids. V lost 4 bases, J lost 2 bases, and 4 bases stayed unmatched. CDR3 protein: CASSWLAGYTDTQYF. DNA of the CDR3: TGTGCCAGCAGTTGGCTAGCGGGGTACACAGATACGCAGTATTTT.

The chain uses TRBV7-3 and TRBJ2-1; 15 nucleotides line up with TRBD2. Per the germline V gene, CDR1 is SGHTA and CDR2 is FQGTGA. CDR3 length: 15 amino acids. The V gene end was trimmed by 5 bases and the J gene end by 8 bases; junction bases not matched to a gene: 4. CDR3 coding DNA: TGTGCCAGCAGCCCGGGACTAGCGGGAGGATATGAGCAGTTCTTC. Residues: CASSPGLAGGYEQFF.

CDR3 nucleotide sequence: TGCGCCAGCAGCCAACCCCTGGGACGGCCTGAAGCTTTCTTT. It encodes CASSQPLGRPEAFF. V is TRBV4-1 and J is TRBJ1-1, with D possibly TRBD1 on 5 matching bases. This CDR3 has 14 residues. Germline CDR1 and CDR2: MGHRA and YSYEKL. Trimming removed 2 bases at V and 6 bases at J, with 13 bases between.

The J gene is TRBJ2-3, the V gene TRBV9, with 10 bases that match TRBD1. Per germline, CDR1 SGDLS and CDR2 YYNGEE. The trim removed 3 bases at V and 2 bases at J, leaving 3 bases unmatched. The CDR3 covers 15 residues. CDR3 loop: CASSGQGAFTDTQYF. The DNA for the CDR3 is TGTGCCAGCAGCGGACAGGGGGCCTTCACAGATACGCAGTATTTT.

V usage is TRBV9 and J usage is TRBJ2-5; D tentatively fits TRBD1 or TRBD2 (5 bases each). CDR1 is SGDLS and CDR2 is YYNGEE in the germline V gene. The V gene lost 4 bases and the J gene lost 5 bases, with 18 bases spanning the gap. The CDR3 extends over 15 amino acids. CDR3 nucleotide sequence: TGTGCCAGCAGCCTCGGGGCCAGTCGTGGGGAGACCCAGTACTTC. Translation gives CASSLGASRGETQYF.

This clone came up a few times. The chain recombines TRBV2 with TRBJ2-1; D may match TRBD1 or TRBD2 (5 bases each). Germline CDR1 is SNHLY and CDR2 is FYNNEI. With 2 bases removed from V and 12 bases from J, the gap between germline ends came to 11 bases. The CDR3 consists of 12 residues. This CDR3 reads CASSEKGTGQFF. In DNA form, the CDR3 reads TGTGCCAGCAGTGAAAAAGGGACGGGGCAGTTCTTC.

V gene TRBV4-3 combines with J gene TRBJ1-4; no clear D. Germline V CDR1 and CDR2: LGHNA, YSLEER. CDR3 length: 16 residues. The V gene lost 0 bases and the J gene lost 2 bases, with 10 bases spanning the gap. This CDR3 is CASSQDQATTNEKLFF. The CDR3 DNA reads as TGCGCCAGCAGCCAAGATCAAGCGACGACTAATGAAAAACTGTTTTTT.

The chain's CDR3 is CASSLGSGSNTGELFF. CDR3 DNA sequence: TGTGCCAGCAGCTTGGGGAGCGGATCGAACACCGGGGAGCTGTTTTTT. This rearrangement joins TRBV5-4 to TRBJ2-2; TRBD2 might be the D (5 bases). Trimming cost V 0 bases and J 0 bases, with 9 bases left between them. The V gene's germline CDR1 is SGHNT and CDR2 YYREEE (reference sequence). This CDR3 is 16 amino acids long.

The rearrangement joins TRBV5-1 to TRBJ2-6, with D maybe TRBD2 (6 bases). Germline values: CDR1 SGHRS, CDR2 YFSETQ. The germline V and J ends were trimmed by 7 bases and 6 bases, with 14 bases remaining between them. The CDR3 is made up of 14 amino acids. The CDR3 bases are TGCGCCAGCCGCCCTTGGGAGGCGGCCAACGTCCTGACTTTC. It encodes CASRPWEAANVLTF.